Below, 9 T cell receptor beta chains from the same sample are listed, as sequenced in a study of blood T cell repertoires in COVID-19. The data were produced by immunoSEQ multiplex PCR, yet TCRdb's version contains in-frame clones alone and is incomplete. The profile shows some 52,000 clones, 90% of them singletons. Sequencing was done on a sample of peripheral blood. These TCRs come from a human donor in a cohort sampled during active COVID-19.

CDR3: CASSLGLAVSEEQFF. The DNA for the CDR3 is TGTGCCAGCAGCTTAGGACTAGCGGTTTCTGAGGAGCAGTTCTTC. V usage is TRBV7-2 and J usage is TRBJ2-1; 9 bases align to TRBD2. Germline CDR1 reads SGHTA; CDR2 reads FQGNSA. The V gene end was trimmed by 1 base and the J gene end by 10 bases; junction bases not matched to a gene: 8. CDR3 size: 15 residues.

The chain couples TRBV11-2 to TRBJ2-4, with 15 bases lining up with TRBD2. Germline CDR1 reads SGHAT; CDR2 reads FQNNGV. With V trimmed by 5 bases and J by 3 bases, 5 bases remained unmatched. This CDR3 contains 17 residues. In DNA form, the CDR3 reads TGTGCCAGCAGCCCCCGGACTAGCGGGAGGGGCAAAAACATTCAGTACTTC. It translates to CASSPRTSGRGKNIQYF.

The chain is built from TRBV20-1 and TRBJ1-1, with no clear D. The CDR3 length is 10 residues. V lost 6 bases and J 10 bases, leaving 12 bases between the germline ends. Looked up from germline, CDR1 is DFQATT and CDR2 is SNEGSKA (reference sequence). The CDR3 loop is CSAWRRGAFF. As DNA, the CDR3 is TGCAGTGCCTGGCGCCGAGGAGCTTTCTTT.

The chain links TRBV7-8 to TRBJ2-1, with 9 nucleotides matching TRBD1. CDR3 length: 13 amino acids. CDR1 and CDR2 (germline): SGHVS, FQNEAQ. V lost 6 bases to trimming and J lost 7 bases; unmatched junction nucleotides: 4. CDR3 residues: CASRQGASNEQFF. The CDR3 nucleotides read TGTGCCAGCAGACAGGGGGCTTCGAATGAGCAGTTCTTC.

This clone was recorded once. CDR3 in amino acids: CASSFDRVRTEAFF. The CDR3 coding sequence is TGCGCCAGCAGCTTTGACAGGGTGAGGACTGAAGCTTTCTTT. This rearrangement joins TRBV5-1 to TRBJ1-1, with 7 bases aligning to TRBD1. Germline CDR1 SGHRS, CDR2 YFSETQ. After removal of 2 bases from V and 5 bases from J, the junction contained 6 bases not matched to a gene. The CDR3 loop spans 14 amino acids.

V is TRBV6-5 and J is TRBJ2-5; TRBD1 is a possible D gene (6 bases). Trimming took off 2 bases at V and 2 bases at J, with 12 bases between the two ends. CDR1 and CDR2 from the germline V gene are MNHEY and SVGAGI. This CDR3 region has 15 residues. CDR3 loop: CASSYVGATQETQYF. In DNA, the CDR3 is TGTGCCAGCAGTTACGTGGGGGCGACGCAAGAGACCCAGTACTTC.

The chain is built from TRBV3-1 (or the pseudogene TRBV3-2) and TRBJ1-2; D is unclear. V dropped 3 bases and J dropped 3 bases, with 11 bases sitting between them. CDR1 is LGHDT, CDR2 YNNKEL, per germline (reference sequence). CDR3 length: 14 amino acids. In DNA form, the CDR3 reads TGTGCCAGCAGCCATCAATCGGTCGACTATGGCTACACCTTC. This translates into CASSHQSVDYGYTF.

The chain carries TRBV28 and TRBJ1-3, with 8 bases aligning to TRBD1. In germline, CDR1 is MDHEN, CDR2 SYDVKM. The CDR3 sequence is 16 residues long. V was clipped by 5 bases and J by 0 bases; unmatched bases: 6. The CDR3 sequence is CASSRTGTSSGNTIYF. The CDR3 DNA is TGTGCCAGCAGTCGGACAGGGACAAGCTCTGGAAACACCATATATTTT.

The count of this clone is one. V usage is TRBV19 and J usage is TRBJ1-5, with unresolved D. Trimming took off 7 bases at V and 1 base at J, with 14 bases between the two ends. This CDR3 has 15 amino acids. Germline V gene sequence: CDR1 LNHDA, CDR2 SQIVND (reference sequence). The CDR3 sequence is CASTPQAQSNQPQHF. DNA for the CDR3: TGTGCCAGTACTCCCCAGGCTCAGAGCAATCAGCCCCAGCATTTT.